This T cell receptor (beta chain) was sequenced in a study of control samples from healthy donors and cancer patients. Only in-frame clones appear in the TCRdb table, and some are missing; sequencing was by immunoSEQ multiplex PCR. The table has 98,000 or so clones, about 87% seen once; the top ten hold approximately 15%. J lost 3 bases, V lost 3 bases, and 4 bases had no gene match. There are 13 residues in the CDR3. Looked up from germline, CDR1 is GTSNPN and CDR2 is SVGIG (reference sequence). The J gene is TRBJ1-1, the V gene TRBV30; 7 bases match TRBD1. The sequenced sample consisted of blood. The receptor was isolated from an older woman in good health. The CDR3 sequence: CAWRDRIDTEAFF. CDR3 bases: TGTGCCTGGAGGGACAGGATCGACACTGAAGCTTTCTTT.